This T cell receptor (beta chain) was retrieved from a study of T cells expressing NK-cell markers. Regarding the study as a whole: Uncertainty persisted over the HCMV specificity of expanded NKG2C+ T cell clones.

The V gene's germline CDR1 is SEHNR and CDR2 FQNEAQ (reference sequence). The CDR3 loop spans 16 amino acids. In regard to this clonotype: Antigen unknown.

TCRdb reprocessed the 5' RACE reads; each CDR3 protein has one entry and no DNA is given. Its table lists roughly 180,000 distinct CDR3 sequences. The chain employs TRBV7-9 and TRBJ2-5; TCRdb calls TRBD2, which cannot be checked without DNA. The sequenced sample consisted of blood T cells: a sorted CD56 or NKG2C T cell subset, CD4+ or CD8+ T cells, or bulk PBMC T cells (not recorded which). The clonotype was recovered from a man aged 18-70 years in good health. CDR3 in amino acids: CASSFLLAGDQETQYF.